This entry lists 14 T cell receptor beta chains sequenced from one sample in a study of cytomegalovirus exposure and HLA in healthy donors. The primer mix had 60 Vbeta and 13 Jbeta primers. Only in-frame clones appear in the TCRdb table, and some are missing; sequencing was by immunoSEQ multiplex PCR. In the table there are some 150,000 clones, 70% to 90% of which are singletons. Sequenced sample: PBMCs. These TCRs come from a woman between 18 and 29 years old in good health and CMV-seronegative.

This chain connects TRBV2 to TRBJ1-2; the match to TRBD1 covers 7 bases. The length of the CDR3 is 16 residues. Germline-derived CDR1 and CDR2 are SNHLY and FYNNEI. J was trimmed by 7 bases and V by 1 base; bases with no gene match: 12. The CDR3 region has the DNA TGTGCCAGCAGTGAAGGTATAACAGGGGCGAGACGTGGCTACACCTTC. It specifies CASSEGITGARRGYTF.

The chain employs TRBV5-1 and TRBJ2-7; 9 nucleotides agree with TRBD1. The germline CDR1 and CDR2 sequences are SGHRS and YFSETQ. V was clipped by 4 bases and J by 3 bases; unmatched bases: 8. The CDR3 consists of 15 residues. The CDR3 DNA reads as TGCGCCAGCAGCACCCGGACAGGGGCCGACTACGAGCAGTACTTC. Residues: CASSTRTGADYEQYF.

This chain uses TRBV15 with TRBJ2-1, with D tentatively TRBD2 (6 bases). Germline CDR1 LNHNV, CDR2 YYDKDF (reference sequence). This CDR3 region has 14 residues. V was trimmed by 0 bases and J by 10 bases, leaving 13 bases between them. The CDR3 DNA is TGTGCCACCAGCAGAGAGCCCCTCCGGGGGGAGCAGTTCTTC. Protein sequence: CATSREPLRGEQFF.

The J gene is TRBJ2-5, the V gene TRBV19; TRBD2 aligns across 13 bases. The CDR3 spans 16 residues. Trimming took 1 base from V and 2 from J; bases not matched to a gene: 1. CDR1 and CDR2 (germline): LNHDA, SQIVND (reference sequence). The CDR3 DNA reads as TGTGCCAGTAGTATAGGGACTAGCGGGGGACAAGAGACCCAGTACTTC. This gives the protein CASSIGTSGGQETQYF.

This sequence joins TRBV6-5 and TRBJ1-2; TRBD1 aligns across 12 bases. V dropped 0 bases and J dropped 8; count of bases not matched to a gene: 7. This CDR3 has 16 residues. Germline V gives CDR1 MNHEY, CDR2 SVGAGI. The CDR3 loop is CASSYSGGQGARGYTF. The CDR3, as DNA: TGTGCCAGCAGTTACTCAGGGGGACAGGGGGCGAGAGGCTACACCTTC.

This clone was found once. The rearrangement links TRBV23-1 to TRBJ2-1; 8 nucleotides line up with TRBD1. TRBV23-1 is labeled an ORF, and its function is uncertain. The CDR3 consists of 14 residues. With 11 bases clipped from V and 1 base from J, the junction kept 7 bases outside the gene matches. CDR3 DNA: TGCGCCCCCAACCGGACAGGGTCCTACAATGAGCAGTTCTTC. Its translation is CAPNRTGSYNEQFF.

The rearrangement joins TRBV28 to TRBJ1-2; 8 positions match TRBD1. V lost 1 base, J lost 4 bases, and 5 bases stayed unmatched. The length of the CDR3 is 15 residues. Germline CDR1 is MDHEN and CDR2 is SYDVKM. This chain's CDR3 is CASSLSGGLGYGYTF. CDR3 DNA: TGTGCCAGCAGTTTATCAGGGGGCCTTGGCTATGGCTACACCTTC.

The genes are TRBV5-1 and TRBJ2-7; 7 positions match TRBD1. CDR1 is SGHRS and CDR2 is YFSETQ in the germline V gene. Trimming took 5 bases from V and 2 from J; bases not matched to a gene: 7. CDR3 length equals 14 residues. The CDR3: CASSRGLGAYEQYF. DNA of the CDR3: TGCGCCAGCAGTAGGGGGCTAGGGGCCTACGAGCAGTACTTC.

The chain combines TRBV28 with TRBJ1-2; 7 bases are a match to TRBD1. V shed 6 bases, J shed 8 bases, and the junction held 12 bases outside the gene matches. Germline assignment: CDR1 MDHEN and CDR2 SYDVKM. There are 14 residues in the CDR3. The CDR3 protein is CASSRPPGGQGYTF. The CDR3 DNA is TGTGCCAGCAGCCGCCCCCCAGGGGGTCAGGGCTACACCTTC.

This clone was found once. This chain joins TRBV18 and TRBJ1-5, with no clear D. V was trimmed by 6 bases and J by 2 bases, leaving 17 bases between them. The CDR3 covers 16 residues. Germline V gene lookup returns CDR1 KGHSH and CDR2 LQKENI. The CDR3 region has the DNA TGTGCCAGCTCGCCCCGGGGTGGCGGGGGCAATCAGCCCCAGCATTTT. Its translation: CASSPRGGGGNQPQHF.

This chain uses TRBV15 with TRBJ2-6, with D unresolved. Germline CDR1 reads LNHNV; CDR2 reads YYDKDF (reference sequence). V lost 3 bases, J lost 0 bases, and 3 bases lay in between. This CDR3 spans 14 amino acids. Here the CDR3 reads CATSSRSGANVLTF. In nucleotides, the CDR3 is TGTGCCACCAGCAGTCGCTCTGGGGCCAACGTCCTGACTTTC.

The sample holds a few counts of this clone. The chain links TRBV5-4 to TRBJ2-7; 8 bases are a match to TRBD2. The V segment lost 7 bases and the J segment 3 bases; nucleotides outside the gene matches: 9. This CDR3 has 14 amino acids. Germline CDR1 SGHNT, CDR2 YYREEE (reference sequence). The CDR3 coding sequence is TGTGCCAGCGGGAGCTCGGGAGGGCTCTACGAGCAGTACTTC. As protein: CASGSSGGLYEQYF.

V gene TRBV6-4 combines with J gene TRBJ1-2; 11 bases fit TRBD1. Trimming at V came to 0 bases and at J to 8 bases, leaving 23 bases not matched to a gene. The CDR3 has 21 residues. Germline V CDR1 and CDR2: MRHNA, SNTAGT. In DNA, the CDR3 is TGTGCCAGCAGTGACTCAACCAGTCCGGACAGGGGGCTACTTCCCATATGGGGCTACACCTTC. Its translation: CASSDSTSPDRGLLPIWGYTF.

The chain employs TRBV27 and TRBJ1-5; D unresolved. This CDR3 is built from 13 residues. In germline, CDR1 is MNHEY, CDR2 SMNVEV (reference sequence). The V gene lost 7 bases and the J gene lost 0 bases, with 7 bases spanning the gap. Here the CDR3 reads CASKGDSNQPQHF. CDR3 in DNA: TGTGCCAGCAAGGGAGATAGCAATCAGCCCCAGCATTTT.